The present T cell receptor (beta chain) was sequenced within a study of human T cells and chemical hapten exposure. The overall study: Weekly scalp doses of diphenylcyclopropenone were given to patients during the approximately 25-week study.

TCRdb redid the calling of the RACE reads with MiXCR, one entry per CDR3 protein. The data hold around 67,000 distinct CDR3 sequences, with about 9% observed a single time. This clonotype showed up many times. Time point indicated: patch test 2, 6 weeks after DPC sensitization. Treatment indicated: therapeutic diphenylcyclopropenone sensitization with weekly scalp DPC. Venepuncture was done earlier than the placement of each patch test. From germline, CDR1 is DFQATT and CDR2 SNEGSKA (reference sequence). This CDR3 is built from 13 residues. V dropped 2 bases and J dropped 2 bases, with 8 bases sitting between them.

The receptor comes from a woman between 45 and 60 years old with alopecia areata. Some clones in this sample may be carry-over from other donors' samples. The sequenced sample was whole blood, obtained in connection with sensitization to the hapten diphenylcyclopropenone (DPC). The chain recombines TRBV20-1 with TRBJ2-3; perhaps TRBD2 as D (5 bases). The CDR3 nucleotides read TGCAGTGCTAGACCGGGATTCACAGATACGCAGTATTTT. Translated, it gives CSARPGFTDTQYF.